The entry that follows covers one TCR beta chain sequence. Antigen specificity is unknown. This entry comes from a study of shared clonotypes between healthy human individuals. Points from the study as a whole: Researchers found naive subsets generally carried larger estimated richness than memory subsets. Depth was large, yet rarefaction showed that sorted-subset sequencing was incomplete. Represented diversity, genetic and exposure-history alike, was limited by few donors.

Across several immunoSEQ plates, the genomic DNA of each subset was split evenly. Sequencing was performed with immunoSEQ multiplex PCR; in TCRdb, only in-frame clones are kept and a portion is missing. There are some 1 million clones in the sample; 60% to 80% occur only once, and roughly 1.5% lies in the top ten. Trimming left V 1 base short and J 2 bases short, with 19 bases between. CDR3 length: 19 amino acids. Germline assignment: CDR1 SGHRS and CDR2 YFSETQ. This TCR was recovered from a man younger than 35 in good health. Sequencing input: memory CD4+ T cells sorted from blood. Subset defined: CD45RA-negative fraction. The gene calls are TRBV5-1 and TRBJ1-6; tentatively, D is TRBD1 (5 bases). The chain's CDR3 is CASSLTRSGTATYNSPLHF. In DNA form, the CDR3 reads TGCGCCAGCAGCTTGACCCGCTCGGGGACGGCCACCTATAATTCACCCCTCCACTTT.